This T cell receptor (beta chain) was recovered during a study of T cell changes during pregnancy in multiple sclerosis. Germline assignment: CDR1 SGHTA and CDR2 FQGNSA. Germline trimming cut 4 bases from V and 5 bases from J; bases unmatched to any gene: 3. The CDR3 covers 14 residues. The table came from immunoSEQ multiplex PCR; TCRdb's copy has only in-frame clones and leaves some out. The sample has roughly 53,000 clones, approximately 92% seen once. Sample: CD4+ T cells from peripheral blood mononuclear cells, taken in the third trimester of pregnancy. The chain employs TRBV7-2 and TRBJ1-4; 8 bases are shared with TRBD1. This TCR was recovered from a female donor with multiple sclerosis, enrolled in a pregnancy study. CDR3 coding DNA: TGTGCCAGCAGCTCACAGGGGGGGAATGAAAAACTGTTTTTT. It codes for CASSSQGGNEKLFF. Supplemented by reference TRBV7-2 and TRBJ1-4, the full variable domain reads GAGVSQSPSNKVTEKGKDVELRCDPISGHTALYWYRQSLGQGLEFLIYFQGNSAPDKSGLPSDRFSAERTGGSVSTLTIQRTQQEDSAVYLCASSSQGGNEKLFFGSGTQLSVL.